The 12 T cell receptor beta chains below come from one sample, sequenced in a study of blood T cell repertoires in COVID-19. The method was immunoSEQ multiplex PCR; TCRdb's version includes in-frame clones alone and lacks a portion of them. The table includes some 390,000 clones, roughly 90% detected once. Sequenced input: PBMCs or T cells enriched from blood (not recorded which). The receptors stem from a woman in her thirties who had recovered from COVID-19.

The chain carries TRBV6-5 and TRBJ1-3; possibly TRBD1 for D (5 bases). Trimming removed 6 bases at V and 0 bases at J, with 12 bases between. The CDR3 has 15 residues. The germline CDR1 and CDR2 sequences are MNHEY and SVGAGI. CDR3 residues: CASRYGQTSGNTIYF. Here the CDR3 DNA reads TGTGCCAGCAGGTACGGACAAACCTCTGGAAACACCATATATTTT.

This clone appeared once. The chain joins TRBV7-9 to TRBJ1-2; D gene uncertain. Trimming took off 6 bases at V and 6 bases at J, with 14 bases between the two ends. CDR3 length equals 13 residues. Per the germline V gene, CDR1 is SEHNR and CDR2 is FQNEAQ (reference sequence). The CDR3 DNA is TGTGCCAGCAGGCCCACTGTGTACGATGGCTACACCTTC. Translating it yields CASRPTVYDGYTF.

This clone came up once. The gene calls are TRBV9 and TRBJ2-6, with a weak D call TRBD2 (7 bases). V shed 1 base and J shed 1 base, with 21 bases lying between them. CDR1 is SGDLS, CDR2 YYNGEE, per germline. CDR3 length: 20 residues. The CDR3 nucleotides read TGTGCCAGCAGCGTAACCCCGGGGGGCTTGCCTAGGTCTGGGGCCAACGTCCTGACTTTC. The encoded protein is CASSVTPGGLPRSGANVLTF.

V gene TRBV7-2 combines with J gene TRBJ1-2, with D perhaps matching TRBD1 (5 bases). The CDR3 sequence is 15 residues long. CDR1 and CDR2 (germline): SGHTA, FQGNSA. V lost 8 bases and J 4 bases, leaving 20 bases between the germline ends. The CDR3: CASHLGPGASYGYTF. Here the CDR3 DNA reads TGTGCCAGCCACCTAGGCCCTGGGGCGAGCTATGGCTACACCTTC.

V is TRBV30 and J is TRBJ2-7; no reliable D call. Trimming took off 2 bases at V and 3 bases at J, with 11 bases between the two ends. The length of the CDR3 is 13 residues. Per germline, CDR1 GTSNPN and CDR2 SVGIG (reference sequence). The CDR3 DNA is TGTGCCTGGAGTTCTAGTTTGAACTACGAGCAGTACTTC. Its translation is CAWSSSLNYEQYF.

The chain employs TRBV7-6 and TRBJ2-2; 9 nucleotides agree with TRBD1. V gave up 7 bases and J gave up 6 bases; unmatched junction bases: 6. The germline V gene encodes CDR1 SGHVS and CDR2 FNYEAQ. The CDR3 consists of 14 residues. In DNA form, the CDR3 reads TGTGCCAGCAAGGCACAGGGGGCAGCCGGGGAGCTGTTTTTT. It yields the protein CASKAQGAAGELFF.

The chain has TRBV2 and TRBJ1-5; D is unclear. The CDR3 covers 14 residues. Germline V gene sequence: CDR1 SNHLY, CDR2 FYNNEI. The V gene lost 6 bases and the J gene lost 0 bases, with 9 bases spanning the gap. The CDR3 loop is CASRTDNSNQPQHF. The CDR3 bases are TGTGCCAGCAGGACCGACAATAGCAATCAGCCCCAGCATTTT.

The V and J genes are TRBV7-9 and TRBJ1-2; 10 bases fit TRBD1. The V and J ends lost 5 bases and 4 bases, in that order; junction bases with no gene match: 4. The CDR3 length is 14 residues. Germline-derived CDR1 and CDR2 are SEHNR and FQNEAQ (reference sequence). The CDR3 region has the DNA TGTGCCAGCAGCCGACGGGACAGGGGCTATGGCTACACCTTC. Protein: CASSRRDRGYGYTF.

A remark on this clone: The junction shows a germline mismatch at one end, possibly a read error. This sequence joins TRBV9 and TRBJ2-7; tentative D call: TRBD2 (5 bases). The CDR3 runs to 12 residues. Germline loops: CDR1 SGDLS, CDR2 YYNGEE. The CDR3 protein is CASSYSDYELYF. CDR3 nucleotides: TGTGCCAGCAGCTATAGTGACTACGAGCTGTACTTC.

The V call is TRBV5-1, the J call TRBJ1-1, with 8 positions matching TRBD1. CDR1 and CDR2 from the germline V gene are SGHRS and YFSETQ. V was pared by 4 bases and J by 4 bases, with 9 bases of the junction left unmatched. The length of the CDR3 is 15 residues. The CDR3 here is CASSRSGQGGTEAFF. CDR3 sequence (DNA): TGCGCCAGCAGCAGAAGTGGACAGGGTGGCACTGAAGCTTTCTTT.

J is TRBJ1-1 and V is TRBV12-5, with a possible D match to TRBD1 (6 bases). The V end lost 2 bases, the J end lost 1 base, and 11 bases lay between the germline ends. Germline V gene data show CDR1 as LGHNT and CDR2 as FRNRAP. The CDR3 consists of 15 residues. In nucleotides, the CDR3 is TGTGCTAGTGGTTTGCCCTGGGACACGAACACTGAAGCTTTCTTT. As protein: CASGLPWDTNTEAFF.

The chain carries TRBV5-1 and TRBJ2-1, with 7 bases that match TRBD1. The J segment lost 4 bases and the V segment lost 5 bases, leaving 3 bases of the junction unmatched. Germline V lookup: CDR1 SGHRS, CDR2 YFSETQ. The CDR3 is made up of 13 amino acids. The CDR3 DNA reads TGCGCCAGCAGAGGGACAGCTTACAATGAGCAGTTCTTC. Amino acids: CASRGTAYNEQFF.